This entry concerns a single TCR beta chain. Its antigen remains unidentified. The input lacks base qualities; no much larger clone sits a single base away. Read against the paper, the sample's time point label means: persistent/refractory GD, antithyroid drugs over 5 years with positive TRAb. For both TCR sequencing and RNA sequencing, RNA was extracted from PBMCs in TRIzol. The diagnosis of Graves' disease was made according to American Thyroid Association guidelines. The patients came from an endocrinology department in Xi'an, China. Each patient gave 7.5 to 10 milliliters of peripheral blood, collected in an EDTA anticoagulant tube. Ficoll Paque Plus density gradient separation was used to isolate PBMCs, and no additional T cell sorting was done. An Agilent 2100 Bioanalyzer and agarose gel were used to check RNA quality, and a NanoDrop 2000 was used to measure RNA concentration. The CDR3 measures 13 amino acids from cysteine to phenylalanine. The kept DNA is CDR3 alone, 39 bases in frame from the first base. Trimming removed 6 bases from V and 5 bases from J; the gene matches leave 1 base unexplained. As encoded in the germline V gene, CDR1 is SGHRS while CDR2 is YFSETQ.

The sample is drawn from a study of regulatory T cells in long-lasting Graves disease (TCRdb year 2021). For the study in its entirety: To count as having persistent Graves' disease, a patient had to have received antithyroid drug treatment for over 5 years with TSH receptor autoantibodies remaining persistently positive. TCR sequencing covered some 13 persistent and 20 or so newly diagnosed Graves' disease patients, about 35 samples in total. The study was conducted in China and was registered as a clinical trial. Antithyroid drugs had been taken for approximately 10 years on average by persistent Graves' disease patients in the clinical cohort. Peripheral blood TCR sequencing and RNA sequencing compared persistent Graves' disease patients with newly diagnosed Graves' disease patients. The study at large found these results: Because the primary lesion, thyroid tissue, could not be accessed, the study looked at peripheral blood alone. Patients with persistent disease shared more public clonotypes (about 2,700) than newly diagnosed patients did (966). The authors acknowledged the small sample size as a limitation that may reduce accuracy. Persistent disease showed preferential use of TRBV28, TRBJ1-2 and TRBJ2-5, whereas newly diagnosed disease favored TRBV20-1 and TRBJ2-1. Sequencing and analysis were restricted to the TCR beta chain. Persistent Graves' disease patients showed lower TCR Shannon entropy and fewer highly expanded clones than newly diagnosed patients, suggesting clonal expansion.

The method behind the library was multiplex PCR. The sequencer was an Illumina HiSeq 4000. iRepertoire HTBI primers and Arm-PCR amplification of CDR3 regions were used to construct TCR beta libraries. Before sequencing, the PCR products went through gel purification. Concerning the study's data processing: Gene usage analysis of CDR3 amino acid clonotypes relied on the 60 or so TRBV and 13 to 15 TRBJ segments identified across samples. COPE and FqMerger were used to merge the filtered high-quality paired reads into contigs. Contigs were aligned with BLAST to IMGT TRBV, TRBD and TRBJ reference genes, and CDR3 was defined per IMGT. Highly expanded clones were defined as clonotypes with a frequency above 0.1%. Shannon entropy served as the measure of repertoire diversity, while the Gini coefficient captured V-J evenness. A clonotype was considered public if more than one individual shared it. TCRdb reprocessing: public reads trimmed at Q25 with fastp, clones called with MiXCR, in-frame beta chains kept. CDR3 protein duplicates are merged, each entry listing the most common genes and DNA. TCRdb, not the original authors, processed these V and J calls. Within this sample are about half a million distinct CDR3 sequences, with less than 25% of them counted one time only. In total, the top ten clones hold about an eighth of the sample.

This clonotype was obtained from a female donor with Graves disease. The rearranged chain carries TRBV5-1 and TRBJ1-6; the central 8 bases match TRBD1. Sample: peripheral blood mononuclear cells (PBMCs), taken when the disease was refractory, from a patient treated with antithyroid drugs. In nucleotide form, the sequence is TGCGCCAGCAAGGGACAGGATAATTCACCCCTCCACTTT. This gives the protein CASKGQDNSPLHF.